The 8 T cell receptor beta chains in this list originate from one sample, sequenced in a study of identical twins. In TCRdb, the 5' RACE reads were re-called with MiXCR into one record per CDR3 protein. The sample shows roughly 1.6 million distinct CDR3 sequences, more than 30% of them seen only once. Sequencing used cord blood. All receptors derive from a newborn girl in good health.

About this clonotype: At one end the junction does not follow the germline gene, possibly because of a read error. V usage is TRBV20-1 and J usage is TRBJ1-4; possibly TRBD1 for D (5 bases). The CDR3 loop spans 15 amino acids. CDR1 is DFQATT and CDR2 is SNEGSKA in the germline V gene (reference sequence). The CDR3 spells CSARVWGQGNEKLFF. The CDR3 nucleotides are TGTAGTGCTAGAGTCTGGGGCCAGGGTAATGAAAAACTGTTTTTT.

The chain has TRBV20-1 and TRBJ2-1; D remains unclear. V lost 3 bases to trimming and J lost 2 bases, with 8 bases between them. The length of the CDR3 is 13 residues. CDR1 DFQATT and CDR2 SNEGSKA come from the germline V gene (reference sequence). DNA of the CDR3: TGCAGTGCTAGGGTCCCGGCCTACAATGAGCAGTTCTTC. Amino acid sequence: CSARVPAYNEQFF.

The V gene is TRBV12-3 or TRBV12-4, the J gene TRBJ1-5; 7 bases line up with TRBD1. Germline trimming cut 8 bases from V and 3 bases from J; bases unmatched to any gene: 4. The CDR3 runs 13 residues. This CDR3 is CASLQGYNQPQHF. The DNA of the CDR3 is TGTGCCAGCTTACAGGGGTACAATCAGCCCCAGCATTTT.

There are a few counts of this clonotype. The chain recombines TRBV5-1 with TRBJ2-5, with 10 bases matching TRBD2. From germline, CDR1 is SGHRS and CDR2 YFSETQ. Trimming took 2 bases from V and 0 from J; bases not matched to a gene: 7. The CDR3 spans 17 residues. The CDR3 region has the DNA TGCGCCAGCAGCTTCGGACTAGCGGAGCTTTACCAAGAGACCCAGTACTTC. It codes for CASSFGLAELYQETQYF.

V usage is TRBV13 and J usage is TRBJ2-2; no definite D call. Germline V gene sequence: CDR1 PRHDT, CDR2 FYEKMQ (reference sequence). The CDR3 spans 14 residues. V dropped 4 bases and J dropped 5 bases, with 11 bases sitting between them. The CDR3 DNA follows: TGTGCCAGCAGCTCAAAGGCGTTGACCGGGGAGCTGTTTTTT. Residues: CASSSKALTGELFF.

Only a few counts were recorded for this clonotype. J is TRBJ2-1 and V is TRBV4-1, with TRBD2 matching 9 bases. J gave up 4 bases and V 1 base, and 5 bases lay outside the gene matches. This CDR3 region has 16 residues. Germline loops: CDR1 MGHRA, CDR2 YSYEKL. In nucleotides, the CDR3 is TGCGCCAGCAGCCAAGTCGGGACTAGCACATACAATGAGCAGTTCTTC. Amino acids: CASSQVGTSTYNEQFF.

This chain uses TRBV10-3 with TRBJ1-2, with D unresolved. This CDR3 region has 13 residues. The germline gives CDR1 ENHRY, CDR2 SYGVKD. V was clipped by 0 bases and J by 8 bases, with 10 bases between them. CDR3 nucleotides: TGTGCCATCAGTGAGTCGGAGAGGGAAGGCTACACCTTC. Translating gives CAISESEREGYTF.

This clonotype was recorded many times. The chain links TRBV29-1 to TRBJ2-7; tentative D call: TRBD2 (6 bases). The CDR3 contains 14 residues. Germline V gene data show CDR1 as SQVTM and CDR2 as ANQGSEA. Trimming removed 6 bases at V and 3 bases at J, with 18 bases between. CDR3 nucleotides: TGCAGCGTGGGATCCGGGGGTGACTACTACGAGCAGTACTTC. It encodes CSVGSGGDYYEQYF.